The clone carrying this T cell receptor beta chain was picked up a small number of times. Its cognate antigen is unknown. This record comes from a study of glioma-infiltrating T cells. Points from the study as a whole: Tissue and blood shared very few CDR3 sequences. Above-expected tissue-blood divergence occurred in all gliomas, most in low-grade ones.

Using RNA template, CDR3s of TCR alpha and beta were amplified with iRepertoire arm-PCR. Input was 100-400 ng of tissue mRNA or PBMC total RNA. From the multiplex PCR reads, TCRdb called clonotypes with MiXCR, one entry per CDR3 protein. This sample carries under 200,000 distinct CDR3 sequences, 43% of them seen once, and the ten largest clones take about 5.2%. The sample consisted of glioma tissue, nonneoplastic brain tissue, or PBMCs (not recorded which). The TCR was taken from a human donor with low-grade glioma or glioblastoma, undergoing nonglioma brain surgery, or in good health (not recorded which).

The CDR3 region is CSAKIPSGSVYNEQFF. The CDR3 nucleotides read TGCAGCGCGAAGATTCCTAGCGGGAGTGTCTACAATGAGCAGTTCTTC. The V and J genes are TRBV29-1 and TRBJ2-1, with 10 positions matching TRBD2. V was clipped by 7 bases and J by 3 bases; unmatched bases: 12. This CDR3 spans 16 amino acids. Germline-derived CDR1 and CDR2 are SQVTM and ANQGSEA.